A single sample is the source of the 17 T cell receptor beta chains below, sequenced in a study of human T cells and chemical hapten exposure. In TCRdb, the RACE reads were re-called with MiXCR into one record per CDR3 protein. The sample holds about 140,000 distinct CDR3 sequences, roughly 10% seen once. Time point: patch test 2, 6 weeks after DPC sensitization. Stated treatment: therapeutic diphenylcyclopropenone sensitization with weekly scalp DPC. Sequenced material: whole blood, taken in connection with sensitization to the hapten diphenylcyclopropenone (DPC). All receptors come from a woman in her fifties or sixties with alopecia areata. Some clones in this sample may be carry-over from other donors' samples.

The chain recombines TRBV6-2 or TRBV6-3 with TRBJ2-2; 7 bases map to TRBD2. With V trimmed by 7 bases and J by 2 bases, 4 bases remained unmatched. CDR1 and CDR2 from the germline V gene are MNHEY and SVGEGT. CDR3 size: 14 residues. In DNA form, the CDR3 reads TGTGCCAGCAAAGGACTAGTTAACACCGGGGAGCTGTTTTTT. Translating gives CASKGLVNTGELFF.

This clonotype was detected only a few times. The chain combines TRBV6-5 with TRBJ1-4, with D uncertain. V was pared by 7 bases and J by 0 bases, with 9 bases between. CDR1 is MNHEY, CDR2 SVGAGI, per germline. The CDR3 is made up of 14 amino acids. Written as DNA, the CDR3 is TGTGCCAGCACTGGCGGGGCAACTAATGAAAAACTGTTTTTT. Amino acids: CASTGGATNEKLFF.

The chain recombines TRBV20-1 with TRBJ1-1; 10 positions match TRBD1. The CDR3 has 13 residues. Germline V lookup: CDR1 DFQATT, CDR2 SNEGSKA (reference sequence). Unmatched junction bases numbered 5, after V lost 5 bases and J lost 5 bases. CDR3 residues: CSADRDRGTEAFF. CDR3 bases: TGCAGTGCTGACCGGGACAGGGGTACTGAAGCTTTCTTT.

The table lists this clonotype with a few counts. CDR3 nucleotides: TGTGCCAGCAGCTTAAGACAGGGGGAAGAGACCCAGTACTTC. Residues: CASSLRQGEETQYF. The J gene is TRBJ2-5, the V gene TRBV7-3; 9 positions match TRBD1. The CDR3 has 14 residues. Germline assignment: CDR1 SGHTA and CDR2 FQGTGA. V shed 1 base and J 3 bases; nucleotides not matched to a gene: 0.

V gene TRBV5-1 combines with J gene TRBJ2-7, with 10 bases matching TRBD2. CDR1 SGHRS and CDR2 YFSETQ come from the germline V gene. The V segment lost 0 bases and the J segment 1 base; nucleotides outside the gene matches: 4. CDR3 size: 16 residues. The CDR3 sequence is CASSLDGLAASYEQYF. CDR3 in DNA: TGCGCCAGCAGCTTGGATGGACTAGCGGCTTCCTACGAGCAGTACTTC.

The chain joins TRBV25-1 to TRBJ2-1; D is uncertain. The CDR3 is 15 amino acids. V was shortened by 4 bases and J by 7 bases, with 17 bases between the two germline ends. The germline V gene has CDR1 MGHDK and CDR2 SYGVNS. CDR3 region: CASSGRYPIHNEQFF. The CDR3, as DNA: TGTGCCAGCAGTGGGCGTTATCCCATTCATAATGAGCAGTTCTTC.

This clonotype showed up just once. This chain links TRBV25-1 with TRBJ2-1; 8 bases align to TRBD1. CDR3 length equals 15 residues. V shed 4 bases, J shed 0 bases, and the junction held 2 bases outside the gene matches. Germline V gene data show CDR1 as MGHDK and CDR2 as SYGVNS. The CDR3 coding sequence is TGTGCCAGCAGTGGGACAGGGAGCTCCTACAATGAGCAGTTCTTC. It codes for CASSGTGSSYNEQFF.

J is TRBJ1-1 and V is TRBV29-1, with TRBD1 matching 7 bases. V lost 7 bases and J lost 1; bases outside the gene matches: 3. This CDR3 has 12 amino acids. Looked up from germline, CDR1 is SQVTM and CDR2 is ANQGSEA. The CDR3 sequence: CSGDRANTEAFF. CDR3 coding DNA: TGCAGCGGGGACAGAGCGAACACTGAAGCTTTCTTT.

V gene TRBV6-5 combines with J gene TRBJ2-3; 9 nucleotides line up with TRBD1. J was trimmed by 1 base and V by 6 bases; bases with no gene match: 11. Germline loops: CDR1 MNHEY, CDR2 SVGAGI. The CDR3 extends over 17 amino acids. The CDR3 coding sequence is TGTGCCAGCAGGCCGGGACAGGGTGAACCCCGCACAGATACGCAGTATTTT. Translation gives CASRPGQGEPRTDTQYF.

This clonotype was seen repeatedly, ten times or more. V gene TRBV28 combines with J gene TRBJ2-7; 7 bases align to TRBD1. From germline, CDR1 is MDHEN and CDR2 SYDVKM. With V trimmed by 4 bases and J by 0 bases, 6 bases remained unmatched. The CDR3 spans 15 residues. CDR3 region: CASSSLTGNSYEQYF. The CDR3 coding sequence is TGTGCCAGCAGTTCCCTGACAGGGAACTCCTACGAGCAGTACTTC. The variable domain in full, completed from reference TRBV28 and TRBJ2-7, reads DVKVTQSSRYLVKRTGEKVFLECVQDMDHENMFWYRQDPGLGLRLIYFSYDVKMKEKGDIPEGYSVSREKKERFSLILESASTNQTSMYLCASSSLTGNSYEQYFGPGTRLTVT.

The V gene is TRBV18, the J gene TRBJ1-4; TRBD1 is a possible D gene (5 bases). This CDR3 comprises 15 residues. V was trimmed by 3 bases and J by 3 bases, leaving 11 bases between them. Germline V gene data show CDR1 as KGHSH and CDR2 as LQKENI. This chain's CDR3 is CASSPNQGPNEKLFF. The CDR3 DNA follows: TGTGCCAGCTCACCTAATCAGGGCCCTAATGAAAAACTGTTTTTT.

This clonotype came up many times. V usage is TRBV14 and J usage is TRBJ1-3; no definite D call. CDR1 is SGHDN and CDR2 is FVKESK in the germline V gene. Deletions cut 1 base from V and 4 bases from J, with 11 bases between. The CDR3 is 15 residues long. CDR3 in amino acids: CASSQVGVSGNTIYF. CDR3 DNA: TGTGCCAGCAGCCAAGTAGGAGTTTCGGGAAACACCATATATTTT.

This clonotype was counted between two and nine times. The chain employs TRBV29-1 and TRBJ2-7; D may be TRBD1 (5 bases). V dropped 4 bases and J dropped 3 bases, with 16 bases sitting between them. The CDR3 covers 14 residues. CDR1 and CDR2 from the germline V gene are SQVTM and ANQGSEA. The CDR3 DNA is TGCAGCGTTGTCCTTGTGACAGAATACTACGAGCAGTACTTC. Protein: CSVVLVTEYYEQYF.

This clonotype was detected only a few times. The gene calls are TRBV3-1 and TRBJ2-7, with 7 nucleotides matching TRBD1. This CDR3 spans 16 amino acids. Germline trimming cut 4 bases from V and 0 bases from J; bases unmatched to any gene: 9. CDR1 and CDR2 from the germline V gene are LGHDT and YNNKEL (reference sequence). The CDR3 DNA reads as TGTGCCAGCAGCCCTTATGGACAGGCCCACTCCTACGAGCAGTACTTC. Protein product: CASSPYGQAHSYEQYF.

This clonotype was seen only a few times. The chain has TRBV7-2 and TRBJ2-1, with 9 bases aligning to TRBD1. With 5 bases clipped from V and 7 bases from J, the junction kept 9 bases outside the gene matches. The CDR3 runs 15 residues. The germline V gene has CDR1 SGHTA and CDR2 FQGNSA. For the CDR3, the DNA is TGTGCCAGCAGCCCCCGGGACAGGGCAGGGAATGAGCAGTTCTTC. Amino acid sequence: CASSPRDRAGNEQFF.

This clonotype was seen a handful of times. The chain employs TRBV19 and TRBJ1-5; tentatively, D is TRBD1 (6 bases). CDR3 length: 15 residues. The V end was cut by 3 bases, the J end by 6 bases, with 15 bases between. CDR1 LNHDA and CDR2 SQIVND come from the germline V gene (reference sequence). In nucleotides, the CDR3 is TGTGCCAGTAGTATTATCGGACAGTCCTCTCAGCCCCAGCATTTT. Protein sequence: CASSIIGQSSQPQHF.

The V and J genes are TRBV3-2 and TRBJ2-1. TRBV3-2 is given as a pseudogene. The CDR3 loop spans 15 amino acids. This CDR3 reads CASSTTGNSYNEQFF. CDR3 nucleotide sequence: TGTGCCAGCAGCACCACAGGGAACTCCTACAATGAGCAGTTCTTC.